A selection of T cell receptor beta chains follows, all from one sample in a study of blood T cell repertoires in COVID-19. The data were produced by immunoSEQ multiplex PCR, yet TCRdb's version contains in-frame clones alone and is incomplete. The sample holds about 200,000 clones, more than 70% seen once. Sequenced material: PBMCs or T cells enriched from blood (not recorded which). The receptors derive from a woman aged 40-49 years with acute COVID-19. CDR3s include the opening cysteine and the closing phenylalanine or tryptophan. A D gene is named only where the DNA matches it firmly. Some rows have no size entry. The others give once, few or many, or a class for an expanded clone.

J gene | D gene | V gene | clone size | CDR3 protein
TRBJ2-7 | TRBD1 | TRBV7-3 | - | CASSHGQGYEQYF
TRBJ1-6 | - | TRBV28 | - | CASSAPGLNSPLHF
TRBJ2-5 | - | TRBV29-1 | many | CSVERQIRQETQYF
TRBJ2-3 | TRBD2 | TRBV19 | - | CASSGGTSGGHPSTDTQYF
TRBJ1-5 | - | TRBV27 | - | CASSFAWSGGQPQHF
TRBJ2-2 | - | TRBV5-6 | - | CASRFIAANTGELFF
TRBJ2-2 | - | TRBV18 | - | CASSPRGVGTGELFF
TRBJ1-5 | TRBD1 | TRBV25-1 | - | CASSGQGHQPQHF
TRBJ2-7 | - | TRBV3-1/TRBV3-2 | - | CASSQERGLFYEQYF
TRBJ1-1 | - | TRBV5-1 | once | CASSFTGTPVPEAFF
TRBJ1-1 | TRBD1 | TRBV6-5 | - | CASSHRTGEGTEAFF
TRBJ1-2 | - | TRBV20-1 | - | CSAIGVGYTF
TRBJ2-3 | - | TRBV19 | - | CASSIGRAPGTDTQYF
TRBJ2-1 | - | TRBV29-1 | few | CSAGGTAGNEQFF
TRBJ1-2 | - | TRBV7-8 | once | CASSLVPGAGVYGYTF
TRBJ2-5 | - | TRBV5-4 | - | CASSFASGETQYF
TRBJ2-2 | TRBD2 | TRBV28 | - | CASSKGLAPGELFF
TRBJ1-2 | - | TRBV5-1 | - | CASSLTEYGYTF
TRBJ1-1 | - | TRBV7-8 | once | CASGPGNTEAFF
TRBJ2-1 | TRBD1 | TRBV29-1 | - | CSVRTGNEQFF
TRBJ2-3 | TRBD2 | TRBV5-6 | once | CASSLWGLAGGSTDTQYF
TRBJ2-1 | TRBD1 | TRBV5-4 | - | CASSSEGASSYNEQFF
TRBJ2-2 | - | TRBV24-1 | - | CATSDLKYTGELFF
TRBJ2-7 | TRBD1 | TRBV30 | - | CAWATLTGGEQYF
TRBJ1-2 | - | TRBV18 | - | CASSPLLTGGENYGYTF
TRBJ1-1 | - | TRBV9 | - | CASSVGANTEAFF
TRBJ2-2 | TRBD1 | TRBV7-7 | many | CASSQGGPNTGELFF
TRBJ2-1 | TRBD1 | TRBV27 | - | CASKLSSTGGGEQFF
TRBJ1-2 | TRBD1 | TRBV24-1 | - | CATSGPDRGRNDYGYTF
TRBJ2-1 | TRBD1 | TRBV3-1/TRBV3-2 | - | CASSQPGGLKYNEQFF
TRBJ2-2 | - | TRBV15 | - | CATSRDTGSAGELFF
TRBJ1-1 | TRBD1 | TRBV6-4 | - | CASSRDRENTEAFF
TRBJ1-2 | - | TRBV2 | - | CASSLGGTYGYTF
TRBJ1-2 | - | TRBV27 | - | CASIWRGYGYTF
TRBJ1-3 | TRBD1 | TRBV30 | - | CAWSVQGQGTDTIYF